This T cell receptor beta chain was captured by sequencing in a study of blood T cell repertoires in COVID-19. Study context: PBMCs, B-cell-depleted T cells, or T cells provided the cDNA or gDNA that made up the material.

Method: immunoSEQ multiplex PCR; TCRdb's copy keeps in-frame clones and lacks some. Of roughly 120,000 clones in the sample, 70% to 90% are singletons; the top ten hold almost 0.9%. The CDR3 has 15 amino acids. Germline CDR1 and CDR2: SGHDN and FVKESK. V was pared by 5 bases and J by 2 bases, with 15 bases between. The source of this sequence is a woman in her fifties or sixties with active or convalescent COVID-19. The V gene is TRBV14, the J gene TRBJ1-1; D possibly corresponds to TRBD1 (6 bases). Material: peripheral blood. The CDR3 DNA sequence: TGTGCCAGCAGCGCACCCCAGGGGAGAAACACTGAAGCTTTCTTT. Encoded protein: CASSAPQGRNTEAFF.